This TCR beta chain was obtained from a study of blood T cell repertoires in COVID-19. Study information: The origin of the acute and convalescent COVID-19 samples was the United States, Italy and Spain. Sources were T cells, B-cell-depleted T cells, or PBMCs; the material itself was cDNA or gDNA.

While infection was still active, Seattle patients were enrolled and then followed longitudinally. In the authors' workflow: Cell counts per sample came from amplifying reference gene primers. Only in-frame clones appear in the TCRdb table, and some are missing; sequencing was by immunoSEQ multiplex PCR. The V and J calls and clone size were taken over from that table, and D and trimming were inferred from the DNA. The repertoire holds hundreds of thousands of clones, with roughly nine tenths as singletons. Trimming pared 5 bases from V and 8 bases from J, leaving 21 bases between. CDR1 is MDHEN, CDR2 SYDVKM, per germline. CDR3 size: 15 residues.

This rearrangement joins TRBV28 to TRBJ1-1; D is ambiguous. Sequenced material: peripheral blood. This clonotype was obtained from a woman aged 45-65 years with COVID-19, enrolled during active disease. The CDR3, as DNA: TGTGCCAGCAGTCCACCCAGTCCATCTGTCCCAGAAGCTTTCTTT. Translation: CASSPPSPSVPEAFF.